This note documents a single T cell receptor (beta chain) sequence. What it recognizes is unknown. The sample is drawn from a study of T cells in localized non-small cell lung cancer. Study outcomes and limitations: Multi-region tumor sequencing was not done, so intratumor heterogeneity could not be excluded. Highest T cell clonality was seen in uninvolved adjacent lung, surpassing that measured in tumor. There was an association of higher blood T cell density with longer overall survival. Turning up in adjacent lung were a median around 58 of the top 100 tumor clones.

Germline loops: CDR1 SEHNR, CDR2 FQNEAQ (reference sequence). The CDR3 has 12 residues. V was trimmed by 5 bases and J by 3 bases, leaving 7 bases between them. The repertoire was sequenced with immunoSEQ multiplex PCR; TCRdb's copy has only in-frame clones and lacks some. There are over 45,000 clones in the sample; around three quarters occur only once, and 17% lies in the top ten. The receptor's source is a man aged 40 to 70 with stage I squamous cell lung carcinoma. The chain has TRBV7-9 and TRBJ1-1; D unresolved. Sequenced material: peripheral blood, taken before any cancer treatment. The CDR3 reads CASSNRDTEAFF. For the CDR3, the DNA is TGTGCCAGCAGCAACCGGGACACTGAAGCTTTCTTT.